The 31 T cell receptor beta chains presented below share a single source sample, sequenced in a study of cytomegalovirus exposure and HLA in healthy donors. With 60 Vbeta and 13 Jbeta primers, the PCR was carried out. The method was immunoSEQ multiplex PCR; TCRdb's version includes in-frame clones alone and lacks a portion of them. The table has approximately 140,000 clones, 70% to 90% seen once. Specimen: PBMCs. These receptors were taken from a woman aged 40 to 49 in good health and CMV-seronegative.

The chain employs TRBV28 and TRBJ1-4, with D unclear. The germline V gene has CDR1 MDHEN and CDR2 SYDVKM. The CDR3 is 13 amino acids. V was cut by 1 base and J by 11 bases, with 11 bases left in between. The CDR3 DNA sequence: TGTGCCAGCAGTTTATCGAGGGCAGTCAAACTGTTTTTT. This codes for CASSLSRAVKLFF. The full variable domain, rest sourced from reference TRBV28 and TRBJ1-4, is DVKVTQSSRYLVKRTGEKVFLECVQDMDHENMFWYRQDPGLGLRLIYFSYDVKMKEKGDIPEGYSVSREKKERFSLILESASTNQTSMYLCASSLSRAVKLFFGSGTQLSVL.

Comments on this clone: Relative to the germline gene, one junction end is altered; a read error may explain this. The chain links TRBV7-9 to TRBJ2-7; D unclear. The CDR3 loop spans 13 amino acids. From germline, CDR1 is SEHNR and CDR2 FQNEAQ (reference sequence). The CDR3 region has the DNA TGTTCCAGCAGCTTAGCTGCGATTCGCGAGCAGTACTTC. Translating gives CSSSLAAIREQYF.

This chain connects TRBV29-1 to TRBJ2-7, with D possibly being TRBD2 (7 bases). CDR3 size: 12 residues. Germline values: CDR1 SQVTM, CDR2 ANQGSEA. Trimming pared 1 base from V and 5 bases from J, leaving 9 bases between. The CDR3 loop reads CSVEGGGDEQYF. The DNA of the CDR3 is TGCAGCGTTGAAGGAGGGGGGGACGAGCAGTACTTC.

This clone showed up just once. This chain links TRBV5-4 with TRBJ2-5; 9 bases fit TRBD2. V shed 0 bases and J 1 base; nucleotides not matched to a gene: 7. This CDR3 comprises 17 residues. Looked up from germline, CDR1 is SGHNT and CDR2 is YYREEE (reference sequence). Here the CDR3 reads CASSLAPGAGGQETQYF. CDR3 sequence (DNA): TGTGCCAGCAGCTTGGCCCCGGGAGCGGGAGGCCAAGAGACCCAGTACTTC.

V is TRBV5-1 and J is TRBJ2-1; D unresolved. CDR3 length equals 12 residues. CDR1 is SGHRS, CDR2 YFSETQ, per germline. Between the trimmed V and J ends, which lost 1 base and 6 bases, there was a span of 5 bases. CDR3 protein: CASSLFGNEQFF. The CDR3 nucleotides read TGCGCCAGCAGCTTGTTCGGCAATGAGCAGTTCTTC.

The chain carries TRBV11-3 and TRBJ2-7; D ambiguous. Germline CDR1 reads SGHNT; CDR2 reads YENEEA. V was pared by 1 base and J by 3 bases, with 13 bases between. This CDR3 spans 15 amino acids. The CDR3 DNA sequence: TGTGCCAGCAGCTTAGGCCCCCCTAACAGCTACGAGCAGTACTTC. Translating it yields CASSLGPPNSYEQYF.

V gene TRBV7-2 combines with J gene TRBJ1-5, with D unclear. Between the trimmed V and J ends, which lost 5 bases and 1 base, there was a span of 6 bases. The germline gives CDR1 SGHTA, CDR2 FQGNSA. This CDR3 comprises 13 residues. The CDR3 protein is CASSRQSNQPQHF. In DNA, the CDR3 is TGTGCCAGCAGCAGACAAAGCAATCAGCCCCAGCATTTT.

The V and J genes are TRBV14 and TRBJ1-2; the D is unclear. V was shortened by 6 bases and J by 0 bases, with 14 bases between the two germline ends. This CDR3 spans 15 amino acids. Germline V gene lookup returns CDR1 SGHDN and CDR2 FVKESK. CDR3 sequence: CASSRGRLTNYGYTF. The CDR3 DNA sequence: TGTGCCAGCAGTCGAGGGCGGTTGACTAACTATGGCTACACCTTC.

The chain has TRBV30 and TRBJ1-5; D gene unclear. Per germline, CDR1 GTSNPN and CDR2 SVGIG (reference sequence). The CDR3 contains 14 residues. Trimming left V 0 bases short and J 5 bases short, with 11 bases between. CDR3 sequence reads: CAWSVVGVDQPQHF. The CDR3 nucleotides read TGTGCCTGGAGTGTAGTCGGGGTGGATCAGCCCCAGCATTTT.

This chain uses TRBV11-2 with TRBJ2-5; 11 nucleotides align to TRBD2. The J segment lost 1 base and the V segment lost 3 bases, leaving 4 bases of the junction unmatched. The CDR3 sequence is 16 residues long. CDR1 SGHAT and CDR2 FQNNGV come from the germline V gene. The CDR3 bases are TGTGCCAGCAGCTTTGGGGGGACTAGCGGCCAAGAGACCCAGTACTTC. Encoded protein: CASSFGGTSGQETQYF.

The J gene is TRBJ1-2, the V gene TRBV25-1; 7 bases are shared with TRBD1. The CDR3 totals 14 residues. Trimming at V came to 5 bases and at J to 2 bases, leaving 5 bases not matched to a gene. Germline CDR1 and CDR2: MGHDK and SYGVNS. CDR3 in DNA: TGTGCCAGCAGTTTGACAGGGCTGAACTATGGCTACACCTTC. Protein sequence: CASSLTGLNYGYTF.

The V call is TRBV5-1, the J call TRBJ1-5; 11 bases fit TRBD1. From germline, CDR1 is SGHRS and CDR2 YFSETQ. The CDR3 contains 15 residues. V shed 4 bases and J 5 bases; nucleotides not matched to a gene: 5. CDR3 coding DNA: TGCGCCAGCAGCAGGACAGGGGGCCACGATCAGCCCCAGCATTTT. It specifies CASSRTGGHDQPQHF.

The rearrangement joins TRBV19 to TRBJ1-3, with D perhaps TRBD1 (5 bases). Trimming pared 4 bases from V and 0 bases from J, leaving 10 bases between. Germline loops: CDR1 LNHDA, CDR2 SQIVND (reference sequence). The length of the CDR3 is 15 residues. The DNA of the CDR3 is TGTGCCAGTAGTAGAAACCAGGGCTCTGGAAACACCATATATTTT. Protein sequence: CASSRNQGSGNTIYF.

This chain uses TRBV5-1 with TRBJ1-1, with D maybe TRBD1 (6 bases). Germline-derived CDR1 and CDR2 are SGHRS and YFSETQ. CDR3 length equals 15 residues. V lost 0 bases and J lost 7, with 16 bases in between. CDR3: CASSLDTQGSGEAFF. The CDR3, as DNA: TGCGCCAGCAGCTTGGACACCCAGGGGAGTGGTGAAGCTTTCTTT.

This clone has a single count. Other DNA sequences in this sample translate to the same CDR3. The chain has TRBV7-9 and TRBJ1-2; D not resolved. CDR3 size: 13 residues. The V end lost 1 base, the J end lost 2 bases, and 5 bases lay between the germline ends. CDR1 is SEHNR and CDR2 is FQNEAQ in the germline V gene (reference sequence). CDR3 sequence: CASSLGQNYGYTF. The CDR3 DNA follows: TGTGCCAGCAGCTTAGGCCAGAACTATGGCTACACCTTC.

The chain combines TRBV30 with TRBJ2-4, with D possibly matching TRBD2 (6 bases). Trimming took 8 bases from V and 6 from J, leaving 20 bases between them. CDR1 and CDR2 from the germline V gene are GTSNPN and SVGIG (reference sequence). The CDR3 has 14 residues. The CDR3 nucleotides read TGTGCCGGCCAACTCGCGGGGCATGGAAACATTCAGTACTTC. Amino acids: CAGQLAGHGNIQYF.

J is TRBJ2-7 and V is TRBV18; TRBD2 agrees at 10 bases. The V segment lost 0 bases and the J segment 0 bases; nucleotides outside the gene matches: 20. This CDR3 has 22 residues. In germline, CDR1 is KGHSH, CDR2 LQKENI. The CDR3 DNA sequence: TGTGCCAGCTCACCACCGTACACTGTCGAGTCTAGCGGGAGCGAGAGCTCCTACGAGCAGTACTTC. Residues: CASSPPYTVESSGSESSYEQYF.

V and J are TRBV4-2 and TRBJ2-1, with D possibly matching TRBD2 (6 bases). Germline values: CDR1 LGHNA, CDR2 YNFKEQ. V gave up 1 base and J gave up 5 bases, with 15 bases separating them. The length of the CDR3 is 16 residues. This CDR3 is CASSQVDGSNNNEQFF. Written as DNA, the CDR3 is TGTGCCAGCAGCCAAGTTGACGGGAGTAACAACAATGAGCAGTTCTTC.

The chain links TRBV29-1 to TRBJ2-3; a possible D gene is TRBD2 (6 bases). CDR1 SQVTM and CDR2 ANQGSEA come from the germline V gene. Between the trimmed V and J ends, which lost 0 bases and 5 bases, there was a span of 18 bases. The CDR3 has 16 residues. The CDR3 bases are TGCAGCGTTGAAGATGGGGGGATTAGGACACAAGATACGCAGTATTTT. It yields the protein CSVEDGGIRTQDTQYF.

The rearrangement links TRBV5-1 to TRBJ2-5, with 7 bases that match TRBD2. Judging by the DNA end, TRBJ2-7 fits better; the J call may be wrong. The CDR3 contains 15 residues. Germline V gene data show CDR1 as SGHRS and CDR2 as YFSETQ. The CDR3 sequence: CASSLERQRGYEQYF. Written as DNA, the CDR3 is TGCGCCAGCAGCTTGGAGCGGCAGCGGGGATACGAGCAGTACTTC.

This clone was recorded a few times. The rearrangement joins TRBV5-5 to TRBJ2-5, with 10 positions matching TRBD2. The CDR3 contains 20 residues. CDR1 and CDR2 from the germline V gene are SGHKS and YYEKEE (reference sequence). Trimming at V came to 4 bases and at J to 4 bases, leaving 22 bases not matched to a gene. The CDR3, as DNA: TGTGCCAGCAGCCCTAGGCCCAGGGTGGCTAGCGGGAGTATAGGAGAGACCCAGTACTTC. As protein: CASSPRPRVASGSIGETQYF.

V is TRBV7-2 and J is TRBJ1-1; D may be TRBD1 (5 bases). Germline CDR1 is SGHTA and CDR2 is FQGNSA. Trimming shortened V by 4 bases and J by 4 bases, and 16 bases separated the two germline ends. The CDR3 loop spans 15 amino acids. The CDR3 coding sequence is TGTGCCAGCAGCTGGTTCCGGGGGTCGGGCACTGAAGCTTTCTTT. Protein sequence: CASSWFRGSGTEAFF.

This clone turned up a few times. The genes are TRBV6-6 and TRBJ2-7, with D maybe TRBD2 (7 bases). CDR3 length equals 15 residues. Per the germline V gene, CDR1 is MNHNY and CDR2 is SVGAGI (reference sequence). V lost 5 bases to trimming and J lost 0 bases, with 14 bases between them. The CDR3 sequence: CASSPAGTSSYEQYF. CDR3 in DNA: TGTGCCAGCAGTCCAGCGGGGACAAGCTCCTACGAGCAGTACTTC.

The rearrangement uses TRBV4-3 and TRBJ2-7; D perhaps matches TRBD2 (6 bases). In germline, CDR1 is LGHNA, CDR2 YSLEER. V was cut by 5 bases and J by 6 bases, with 14 bases left in between. This CDR3 region has 13 residues. The CDR3 sequence is CASSMRGVGEQYF. The CDR3 DNA reads TGCGCCAGCAGCATGCGGGGTGTGGGCGAGCAGTACTTC.

This chain joins TRBV5-1 and TRBJ2-5; D may be TRBD2 (5 bases). V was shortened by 0 bases and J by 4 bases, with 13 bases between the two germline ends. Germline V CDR1 and CDR2: SGHRS, YFSETQ. CDR3 size: 15 residues. The CDR3 region has the DNA TGCGCCAGCAGCTTGGTTCCGGGGTCGGTAGAGACCCAGTACTTC. This encodes CASSLVPGSVETQYF.

The chain is built from TRBV2 and TRBJ1-1; D is ambiguous. Trimming removed 6 bases from V and 10 bases from J, with 12 bases in between. Germline V gene lookup returns CDR1 SNHLY and CDR2 FYNNEI. The CDR3 has 11 amino acids. The CDR3 bases are TGTGCCAGCAGCCCCCTTGACTCAGCTTTCTTT. This gives the protein CASSPLDSAFF.

The chain is built from TRBV7-3 and TRBJ2-1; perhaps TRBD2 as D (6 bases). This CDR3 is 15 amino acids long. Germline CDR1 reads SGHTA; CDR2 reads FQGTGA. Between the trimmed V and J ends, which lost 5 bases and 0 bases, there was a span of 11 bases. CDR3 nucleotides: TGTGCCAGCAGCCGATCGACTAGCTCCTACAATGAGCAGTTCTTC. Its translation is CASSRSTSSYNEQFF. Full variable domain (remainder filled in from reference TRBV7-3 and TRBJ2-1): GAGVSQTPSNKVTEKGKYVELRCDPISGHTALYWYRQSLGQGPEFLIYFQGTGAADDSGLPNDRFFAVRPEGSVSTLKIQRTERGDSAVYLCASSRSTSSYNEQFFGPGTRLTVL.

The V gene is TRBV13, the J gene TRBJ2-1; 7 positions match TRBD2. The CDR3 is made up of 16 amino acids. Germline-derived CDR1 and CDR2 are PRHDT and FYEKMQ (reference sequence). J lost 6 bases, V lost 2 bases, and 10 bases had no gene match. CDR3 bases: TGTGCCAGCAGCTTATCATGGGGGGACTACCCCAATGAGCAGTTCTTC. Translating gives CASSLSWGDYPNEQFF.

V is TRBV19 and J is TRBJ2-7; D perhaps matches TRBD1 (6 bases). Trimming took off 6 bases at V and 3 bases at J, with 15 bases between the two ends. Per germline, CDR1 LNHDA and CDR2 SQIVND (reference sequence). CDR3 length: 14 amino acids. The CDR3: CASSYFGQRYEQYF. In nucleotides, the CDR3 is TGTGCCAGTAGCTATTTCGGACAGCGCTACGAGCAGTACTTC.

In this sample, this clone turned up a few times. The chain employs TRBV6-5 and TRBJ2-3; D is possibly TRBD1 (6 bases). V was pared by 6 bases and J by 1 base, with 14 bases between. Germline CDR1 is MNHEY and CDR2 is SVGAGI. This CDR3 comprises 15 residues. CDR3 bases: TGTGCCAGCAGGCTCCAGGGGTTCGGCACAGATACGCAGTATTTT. Translating gives CASRLQGFGTDTQYF.

The chain has TRBV9 and TRBJ1-4, with D maybe TRBD1 (5 bases). This CDR3 contains 15 residues. Trimming left V 0 bases short and J 4 bases short, with 10 bases between. Germline loops: CDR1 SGDLS, CDR2 YYNGEE. Here the CDR3 reads CASSVGGALNEKLFF. As DNA, the CDR3 is TGTGCCAGCAGCGTAGGTGGGGCGCTTAATGAAAAACTGTTTTTT.